This T cell receptor beta chain was identified in a study of beta chain features in type 1 diabetes. Study-level points and caveats: Reduced insertions and increased deletions marked VDJ junctions in type 1 diabetes patients.

The sample holds a few counts of this clone. Antigen unknown. The single heparinised draw taken from each donor contained around 100 mL of blood on average. Researchers reported sorting CD4+ naive, central memory, regulatory and stem cell-like memory cells via CD45RO/CCR7/CD25/CD127/CD95/CD27. Germline CDR1 is SGDLS and CDR2 is YYNGEE. The CDR3 sequence is 14 residues long. V was pared by 4 bases and J by 6 bases, with 7 bases of the junction left unmatched. Since all of the isolated RNA was reverse transcribed, expressed TCRB transcripts were what got sequenced. Clones were read by immunoSEQ multiplex PCR, and TCRdb kept only the in-frame ones, dropping some. This table has fewer than 350,000 clones, around a fifth appearing once.

This clonotype was sampled from a young woman in good health. This chain connects TRBV9 to TRBJ2-3, with 8 nucleotides matching TRBD2. Specimen: naive CD4+ T cells from blood. CDR3 in amino acids: CASSTGTSWDTQYF. As DNA, the CDR3 is TGTGCCAGCAGCACGGGGACTAGTTGGGATACGCAGTATTTT.